Following are 26 T cell receptor beta chains from one sample sequenced in a study of cytomegalovirus exposure and HLA in healthy donors. This PCR relied on a set of 60 Vbeta primers and 13 Jbeta primers. The table came from immunoSEQ multiplex PCR; TCRdb's copy has only in-frame clones and leaves some out. The sample consists of approximately 190,000 clones, about 89% of them appearing once. Material for sequencing was PBMCs. The origin of the receptors is a man between 25 and 39 years old in good health and CMV-seronegative.

This clone was seen a single time. The rearrangement joins TRBV4-2 to TRBJ2-2; D is unclear. Germline V gene sequence: CDR1 LGHNA, CDR2 YNFKEQ. Trimming removed 4 bases at V and 7 bases at J, with 10 bases between. This CDR3 region has 13 residues. CDR3 loop: CASSLGWVGELFF. CDR3 nucleotide sequence: TGTGCCAGCAGCCTCGGGTGGGTCGGGGAGCTGTTTTTT.

The chain couples TRBV5-6 to TRBJ1-1, with TRBD1 as a possible D gene (5 bases). The V end was cut by 3 bases, the J end by 0 bases, with 18 bases between. Germline loops: CDR1 SGHDT, CDR2 YYEEEE. This CDR3 is built from 17 residues. The CDR3 protein is CASSWGDSRSMNTEAFF. The CDR3, as DNA: TGTGCCAGCAGCTGGGGGGACTCAAGGTCCATGAACACTGAAGCTTTCTTT.

The gene calls are TRBV4-1 and TRBJ1-5, with 8 bases that match TRBD1. CDR1 MGHRA and CDR2 YSYEKL come from the germline V gene. V shed 2 bases, J shed 10 bases, and the junction held 10 bases outside the gene matches. The CDR3 totals 15 residues. The CDR3 nucleotides are TGCGCCAGCAGCCAACTGGACAGGGCCGGGGGACCCCAGCATTTT. It translates to CASSQLDRAGGPQHF.

This clone was seen a few times. The chain recombines TRBV19 with TRBJ1-1; D is uncertain. The CDR3 consists of 15 residues. V lost 1 base and J lost 5, with 14 bases in between. CDR1 is LNHDA and CDR2 is SQIVND in the germline V gene (reference sequence). CDR3 loop: CASSIVPPRSTEAFF. The DNA of the CDR3 is TGTGCCAGTAGTATAGTTCCCCCCCGGTCGACTGAAGCTTTCTTT.

V gene TRBV11-2 combines with J gene TRBJ2-7; 9 positions match TRBD1. This CDR3 spans 15 amino acids. The V gene's germline CDR1 is SGHAT and CDR2 FQNNGV. V trimming: 3 bases; J trimming: 7 bases; junction bases outside the gene matches: 10. For the CDR3, the DNA is TGTGCCAGCAGCTTTTCCCCCGGACAGGGGTGGGAGCAGTACTTC. Translated, it gives CASSFSPGQGWEQYF.

The chain links TRBV27 to TRBJ2-6; D is uncertain. The CDR3 spans 18 residues. Trimming cost V 2 bases and J 0 bases, with 14 bases left between them. Per germline, CDR1 MNHEY and CDR2 SMNVEV (reference sequence). The CDR3 nucleotides are TGTGCCAGCAGTTTAGGATTTTCAGCGAGCTCTGGGGCCAACGTCCTGACTTTC. Translated: CASSLGFSASSGANVLTF.

The chain carries TRBV4-1 and TRBJ2-1; D uncertain. This CDR3 is built from 16 residues. The germline CDR1 and CDR2 sequences are MGHRA and YSYEKL. Trimming stripped 0 bases from V and 0 bases from J, with 9 bases between. CDR3 in DNA: TGCGCCAGCAGCCAAGACGGAGCGAGCTCCTACAATGAGCAGTTCTTC. Its translation: CASSQDGASSYNEQFF.

CDR3 coding DNA: TGTGCCAGCAGCGTAGGGGCTAGCGATGACACAGATACGCAGTATTTT. Translated, it gives CASSVGASDDTDTQYF. The chain combines TRBV9 with TRBJ2-3; possibly TRBD2 for D (6 bases). The V end lost 0 bases, the J end lost 2 bases, and 13 bases lay between the germline ends. CDR1 is SGDLS and CDR2 is YYNGEE in the germline V gene. The CDR3 is made up of 16 amino acids.

This clone has only one observation. The rearrangement uses TRBV4-1 and TRBJ2-7; TRBD1 agrees at 9 bases. J lost 0 bases, V lost 2 bases, and 2 bases had no gene match. Germline V gene lookup returns CDR1 MGHRA and CDR2 YSYEKL. The CDR3 covers 15 residues. CDR3 sequence: CASSQSGQGSYEQYF. DNA of the CDR3: TGCGCCAGCAGCCAATCGGGACAGGGCTCCTACGAGCAGTACTTC.

The genes are TRBV2 and TRBJ2-1; the D gene is possibly TRBD2 (5 bases). The CDR3 loop spans 13 amino acids. Between the trimmed V and J ends, which lost 9 bases and 0 bases, there was a span of 9 bases. Germline assignment: CDR1 SNHLY and CDR2 FYNNEI. CDR3 nucleotides: TGTGCCAGAGCGGAAGGCTCCTACAATGAGCAGTTCTTC. This gives the protein CARAEGSYNEQFF.

V is TRBV27 and J is TRBJ1-3, with D perhaps TRBD1 (5 bases). CDR3 length equals 13 residues. Germline V gives CDR1 MNHEY, CDR2 SMNVEV (reference sequence). The V and J ends lost 8 bases and 2 bases respectively, with 10 bases between them. The CDR3 sequence: CASQSGPGNTIYF. As DNA, the CDR3 is TGTGCCAGCCAATCAGGGCCTGGAAACACCATATATTTT.

The chain uses TRBV28 and TRBJ1-2; the D is unclear. Trimming removed 11 bases from V and 0 bases from J, with 10 bases in between. The CDR3 is 12 amino acids. The germline gives CDR1 MDHEN, CDR2 SYDVKM. This chain's CDR3 is CAAYRANYGYTF. The CDR3 nucleotides read TGTGCCGCGTATCGAGCTAACTATGGCTACACCTTC.

The chain has TRBV18 and TRBJ1-2, with 7 bases lining up with TRBD1. Germline CDR1 is KGHSH and CDR2 is LQKENI. The CDR3 spans 14 residues. Trimming at V came to 5 bases and at J to 2 bases, leaving 5 bases not matched to a gene. The CDR3 DNA reads TGTGCCAGCTCAGAGACAGGGACAAACTATGGCTACACCTTC. Translated, it gives CASSETGTNYGYTF. The full variable domain, with the rest looked up from reference TRBV18 and TRBJ1-2, is NAGVMQNPRHLVRRRGQEARLRCSPMKGHSHVYWYRQLPEEGLKFMVYLQKENIIDESGMPKERFSAEFPKEGPSILRIQQVVRGDSAAYFCASSETGTNYGYTFGSGTRLTVV.

This clone was recorded a few times. This sequence joins TRBV28 and TRBJ1-1, with 7 bases matching TRBD1. The CDR3 consists of 14 residues. Per germline, CDR1 MDHEN and CDR2 SYDVKM. Trimming removed 6 bases from V and 0 bases from J; junction bases left unmatched: 4. The CDR3 spells CASRPGQMNTEAFF. The CDR3 DNA sequence: TGTGCCAGCAGGCCGGGACAGATGAACACTGAAGCTTTCTTT.

The V gene is TRBV6-5, the J gene TRBJ1-4; 9 bases map to TRBD1. The CDR3 has 15 residues. V was clipped by 6 bases and J by 7 bases; unmatched bases: 9. CDR1 and CDR2 from the germline V gene are MNHEY and SVGAGI. CDR3 coding DNA: TGTGCCAGCAGGCAGGGTGGGACAGGGTTTGAAAAACTGTTTTTT. Translation gives CASRQGGTGFEKLFF.

This clone was recorded once. The chain has TRBV4-3 and TRBJ2-3; 9 positions match TRBD2. Germline V gene data show CDR1 as LGHNA and CDR2 as YSLEER. The V gene end was trimmed by 0 bases and the J gene end by 8 bases; junction bases not matched to a gene: 6. The CDR3 covers 15 residues. The CDR3 region is CASSQEVLAGPTQYF. The CDR3 DNA reads TGCGCCAGCAGCCAAGAAGTCCTAGCGGGGCCTACGCAGTATTTT.

This clone was counted a few times. The gene calls are TRBV10-3 and TRBJ2-7; 9 nucleotides line up with TRBD2. The ends lost 0 bases at V and 0 bases at J; junction bases unmatched: 9. This CDR3 region has 18 residues. Germline CDR1 is ENHRY and CDR2 is SYGVKD. The CDR3 here is CAISESPSSGGSSYEQYF. The CDR3 DNA reads TGTGCCATCAGTGAGTCGCCTTCGAGCGGGGGGTCCTCCTACGAGCAGTACTTC.

The chain employs TRBV6-5 and TRBJ1-1; 7 positions match TRBD1. Germline-derived CDR1 and CDR2 are MNHEY and SVGAGI. V was pared by 10 bases and J by 4 bases, with 9 bases of the junction left unmatched. The CDR3 contains 13 residues. CDR3 nucleotides: TGTGCCATCCAGGACAGGTATTTCACTGAAGCTTTCTTT. This encodes CAIQDRYFTEAFF.

V gene TRBV14 combines with J gene TRBJ1-5; D is ambiguous. This CDR3 has 13 amino acids. Trimming cost V 1 base and J 7 bases, with 8 bases left between them. Germline-derived CDR1 and CDR2 are SGHDN and FVKESK. CDR3: CASSQGGTQPQHF. The CDR3 region has the DNA TGTGCCAGCAGCCAAGGAGGTACCCAGCCCCAGCATTTT.

The V and J genes are TRBV7-9 and TRBJ2-3, with D perhaps matching TRBD2 (6 bases). CDR1 SEHNR and CDR2 FQNEAQ come from the germline V gene (reference sequence). CDR3 length equals 19 residues. V lost 4 bases, J lost 5 bases, and 28 bases lay in between. CDR3 in DNA: TGTGCCAGCAGCTCCTCAGTTGGAGGGCCGTCCTGGTGGTTAGATACGCAGTATTTT. It yields the protein CASSSSVGGPSWWLDTQYF.

The chain uses TRBV7-9 and TRBJ2-3; TRBD2 aligns across 9 bases. The germline CDR1 and CDR2 sequences are SEHNR and FQNEAQ (reference sequence). This CDR3 spans 17 amino acids. Trimming at V came to 3 bases and at J to 3 bases, leaving 10 bases not matched to a gene. The CDR3 here is CASSFLASGTTTDTQYF. The CDR3 bases are TGTGCCAGCAGCTTTCTCGCTAGCGGGACGACAACAGATACGCAGTATTTT.

The chain is built from TRBV27 and TRBJ1-1; 10 bases map to TRBD1. Germline V CDR1 and CDR2: MNHEY, SMNVEV (reference sequence). J gave up 0 bases and V 5 bases, and 6 bases lay outside the gene matches. This CDR3 comprises 16 residues. The DNA for the CDR3 is TGTGCCAGCAGTCGTCCGGGACAGGGGTTGAACACTGAAGCTTTCTTT. Its protein is CASSRPGQGLNTEAFF.

The V gene is TRBV4-2, the J gene TRBJ2-2; unclear D gene. Trimming removed 1 base at V and 1 base at J, with 4 bases between. Germline assignment: CDR1 LGHNA and CDR2 YNFKEQ. The CDR3 is 14 residues long. CDR3 DNA: TGTGCCAGCAGCCAAGCAGGGAACACCGGGGAGCTGTTTTTT. This sequence encodes CASSQAGNTGELFF.

The CDR3 coding sequence is TGTGCCAGCCAGGGGTCAAACTATGGCTACACCTTC. Its protein product is CASQGSNYGYTF. The genes are TRBV19 and TRBJ1-2; D might be TRBD1 (6 bases). The germline CDR1 and CDR2 sequences are LNHDA and SQIVND (reference sequence). The CDR3 is 12 residues long. V lost 9 bases to trimming and J lost 2 bases, with 10 bases between them.

The chain recombines TRBV7-6 with TRBJ2-3; possibly TRBD2 for D (6 bases). The germline V gene encodes CDR1 SGHVS and CDR2 FNYEAQ. The CDR3 has 16 amino acids. V was shortened by 2 bases and J by 0 bases, with 12 bases between the two germline ends. DNA for the CDR3: TGTGCCAGCAGCTTACCTGCCGGGACTAGCACAGATACGCAGTATTTT. Its translation: CASSLPAGTSTDTQYF.

V is TRBV5-1 and J is TRBJ1-2; 11 bases fit TRBD1. The CDR3 totals 15 residues. V lost 5 bases and J lost 1; bases outside the gene matches: 4. Germline-derived CDR1 and CDR2 are SGHRS and YFSETQ. CDR3 in DNA: TGCGCCAGCAGATTCGGGACAGGGGGTAACTATGGCTACACCTTC. It codes for CASRFGTGGNYGYTF.